This T cell receptor (beta chain) appears in the sequencing data of a study of blood T cell repertoires in COVID-19. Data came from immunoSEQ multiplex PCR; TCRdb stores just in-frame clones and leaves some out. The sample shows over 250,000 clones, under 90% of them seen only once. The V end was cut by 2 bases, the J end by 0 bases, with 9 bases between. Germline CDR1 SQVTM, CDR2 ANQGSEA. The CDR3 spans 14 residues. The clonotype was recovered from a man aged 45-65 years with acute or convalescent COVID-19. The chain recombines TRBV29-1 with TRBJ2-3; possibly TRBD2 for D (5 bases). The sample comprised peripheral blood. The CDR3 spells CSVESGSSTDTQYF. The CDR3 nucleotides read TGCAGCGTTGAATCGGGGAGTAGCACAGATACGCAGTATTTT.